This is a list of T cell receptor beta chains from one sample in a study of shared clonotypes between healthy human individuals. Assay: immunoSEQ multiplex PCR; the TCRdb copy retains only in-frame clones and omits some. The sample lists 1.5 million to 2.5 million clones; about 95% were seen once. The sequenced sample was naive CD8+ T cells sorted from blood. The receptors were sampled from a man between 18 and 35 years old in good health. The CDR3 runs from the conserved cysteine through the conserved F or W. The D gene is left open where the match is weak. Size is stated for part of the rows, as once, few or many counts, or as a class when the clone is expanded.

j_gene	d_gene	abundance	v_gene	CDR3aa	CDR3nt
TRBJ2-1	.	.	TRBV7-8	CASSPANLSYNEQFF	TGTGCCAGCAGTCCGGCCAATCTCTCCTACAATGAGCAGTTCTTC
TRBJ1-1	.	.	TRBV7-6	CASSLAPGPGVGTEAFF	TGTGCCAGCAGCTTAGCTCCCGGACCCGGGGTGGGCACTGAAGCTTTCTTT
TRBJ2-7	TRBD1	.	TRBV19	CASSTSTGMGYEQYF	TGTGCCAGTAGTACCTCGACAGGGATGGGCTACGAGCAGTACTTC
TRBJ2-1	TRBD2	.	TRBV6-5	CASSYSSGSSYNEQFF	TGTGCCAGCAGTTACTCTAGCGGGAGCTCCTACAATGAGCAGTTCTTC
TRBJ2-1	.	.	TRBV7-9	CASRLRGQDEQFF	TGTGCCAGCAGACTCCGGGGGCAGGATGAGCAGTTCTTC
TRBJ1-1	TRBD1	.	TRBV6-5	CASSWTGEYPEAFF	TGTGCCAGCAGCTGGACAGGGGAGTATCCTGAAGCTTTCTTT
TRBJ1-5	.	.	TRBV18	CASSHPGENQPQHF	TGTGCCAGCTCACATCCGGGAGAGAATCAGCCCCAGCATTTT
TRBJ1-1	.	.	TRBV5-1	CASSSIGVAVGTEAFF	TGCGCCAGCAGCTCCATCGGGGTTGCAGTCGGCACTGAAGCTTTCTTT
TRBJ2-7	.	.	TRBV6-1	CASSELSYHEQYF	TGTGCCAGCAGTGAGCTCAGCTACCACGAGCAGTACTTC
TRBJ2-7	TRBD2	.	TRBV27	CASSRSPGGYLGEQYF	TGTGCCAGCAGCCGATCACCGGGAGGGTATCTAGGCGAGCAGTACTTC
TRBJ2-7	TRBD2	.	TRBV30	CAWTPAGRFNEQYF	TGTGCCTGGACCCCAGCGGGACGGTTCAACGAGCAGTACTTC
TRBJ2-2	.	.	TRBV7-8	CASTPLDSTGELFF	TGTGCCAGCACCCCGTTAGACAGCACCGGGGAGCTGTTTTTT
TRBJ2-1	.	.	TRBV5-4	CASSLQDLRNEQFF	TGTGCCAGCAGCTTGCAGGACCTACGAAATGAGCAGTTCTTC
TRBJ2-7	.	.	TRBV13	CASSLGPTSSYEQYF	TGTGCCAGCAGCTTAGGCCCTACCTCGTCCTACGAGCAGTACTTC
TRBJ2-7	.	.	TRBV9	CASSVGAGSYEQYF	TGTGCCAGCAGCGTAGGAGCGGGCAGCTACGAGCAGTACTTC
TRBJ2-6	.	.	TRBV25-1	CASSERDVGVSGANVLTF	TGTGCCAGCAGTGAAAGGGACGTTGGCGTCTCTGGGGCCAACGTCCTGACTTTC
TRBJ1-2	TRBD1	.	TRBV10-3	CATGTDYGYTF	TGTGCCACTGGGACAGACTATGGCTACACCTTC
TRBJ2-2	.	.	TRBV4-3	CASSLPFPGELFF	TGCGCCAGCAGCCTCCCTTTTCCCGGGGAGCTGTTTTTT
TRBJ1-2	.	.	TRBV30	CAWSLLGVGGYTF	TGTGCCTGGAGTTTATTGGGAGTAGGTGGCTACACCTTC
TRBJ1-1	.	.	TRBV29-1	CSVEDVLEAFF	TGCAGCGTTGAAGATGTTCTAGAAGCTTTCTTT
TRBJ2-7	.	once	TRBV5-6	CASSLNIESPYEQYF	TGTGCCAGCAGCTTGAACATTGAGAGTCCCTACGAGCAGTACTTC
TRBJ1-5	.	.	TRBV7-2	CASSPQGHQPQHF	TGTGCCAGCAGCCCACAGGGCCATCAGCCCCAGCATTTT
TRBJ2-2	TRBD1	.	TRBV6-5	CASSLTGANTGELFF	TGTGCCAGCAGTCTGACAGGGGCCAACACCGGGGAGCTGTTTTTT
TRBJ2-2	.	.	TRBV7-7	CASSAGTWGGELFF	TGTGCTAGCAGCGCCGGGACCTGGGGCGGGGAGCTGTTTTTT
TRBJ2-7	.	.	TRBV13	CASSRASGNEQYF	TGTGCCAGCAGCCGTGCGTCAGGGAACGAGCAGTACTTC
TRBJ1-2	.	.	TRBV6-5	CASLTRAGYTF	TGTGCCAGCCTCACACGGGCTGGCTACACCTTC
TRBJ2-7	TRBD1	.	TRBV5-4	CASSLVQGASYEQYF	TGTGCCAGCAGCTTGGTTCAGGGGGCGAGTTACGAGCAGTACTTC
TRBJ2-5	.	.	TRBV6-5	CASSYNAAGQETQYF	TGTGCCAGCAGTTACAACGCAGCGGGTCAAGAGACCCAGTACTTC
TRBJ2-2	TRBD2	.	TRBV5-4	CASSFSGSGATGELFF	TGTGCCAGCAGCTTTTCCGGTAGCGGGGCTACCGGGGAGCTGTTTTTT
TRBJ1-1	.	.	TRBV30	CAWGGRATEAFF	TGTGCCTGGGGGGGGCGAGCTACTGAAGCTTTCTTT
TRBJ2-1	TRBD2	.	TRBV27	CASSPHSGRFGNEQFF	TGTGCCAGCAGTCCCCATTCCGGGAGGTTCGGCAATGAGCAGTTCTTC
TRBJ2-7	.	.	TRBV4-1	CASSPLPAAYEQYF	TGCGCCAGCAGCCCACTGCCAGCCGCCTACGAGCAGTACTTC
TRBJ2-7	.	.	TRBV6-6	CASSLTLLGNAYEQYF	TGTGCCAGCAGTTTAACACTACTAGGAAACGCGTACGAGCAGTACTTC
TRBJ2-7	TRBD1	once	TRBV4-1	CASSQAGTGSYEQYF	TGCGCCAGCAGCCAAGCTGGGACAGGGAGCTACGAGCAGTACTTC
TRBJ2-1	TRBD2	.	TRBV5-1	CASSSGLAGAYNEQFF	TGCGCCAGCAGCTCGGGACTAGCGGGGGCTTACAATGAGCAGTTCTTC
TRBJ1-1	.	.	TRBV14	CASSGRGIGDTEAFF	TGTGCCAGCAGCGGGCGAGGGATTGGGGACACTGAAGCTTTCTTT
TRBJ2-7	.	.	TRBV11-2	CASSRIPDSQYF	TGTGCCAGCAGCCGCATCCCAGACTCGCAGTACTTC
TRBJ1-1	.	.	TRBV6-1	CASSEASGPLTGEAFF	TGTGCCAGCAGTGAAGCTTCCGGGCCCCTCACTGGAGAAGCTTTCTTT
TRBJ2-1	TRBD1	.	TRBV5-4	CASSYAGGPYDEQFF	TGTGCCAGCAGCTACGCAGGGGGCCCATACGACGAGCAGTTCTTC
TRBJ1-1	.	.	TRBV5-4	CASNTLAESTEAFF	TGTGCCAGCAACACGCTGGCGGAGAGCACTGAAGCTTTCTTT
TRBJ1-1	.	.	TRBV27	CASSSGNWGTEAFF	TGTGCCAGCAGTTCCGGGAATTGGGGCACTGAAGCTTTCTTT
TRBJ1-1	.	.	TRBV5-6	CASSLGQAEAFF	TGTGCCAGCAGCTTGGGTCAGGCTGAAGCTTTCTTT
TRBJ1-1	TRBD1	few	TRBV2	CASRTGGTTEAFF	TGTGCCAGCCGGACAGGGGGCACCACTGAAGCTTTCTTT
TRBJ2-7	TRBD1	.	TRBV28	CASTLTGGSYEQYF	TGTGCCAGCACCCTGACAGGGGGCTCCTACGAGCAGTACTTC
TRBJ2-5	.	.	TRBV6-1	CATSWETQYF	TGTGCCACCAGTTGGGAGACCCAGTACTTC
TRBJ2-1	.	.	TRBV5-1	CASSALTSTLYNEQFF	TGCGCCAGCTCGGCGTTGACGTCGACCCTATACAATGAGCAGTTCTTC
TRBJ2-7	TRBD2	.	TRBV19	CASSPGTTLYEQYF	TGTGCCAGTAGTCCGGGGACTACACTCTACGAGCAGTACTTC
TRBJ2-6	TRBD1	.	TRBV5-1	CASSLVGGKYSGANVLTF	TGCGCCAGCAGCTTGGTAGGGGGCAAATACTCTGGGGCCAACGTCCTGACTTTC
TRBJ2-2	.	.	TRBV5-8	CASSLAGNTGELFF	TGTGCCAGCAGCTTGGCCGGTAACACCGGGGAGCTGTTTTTT
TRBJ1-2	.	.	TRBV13	CASSSLGGYTF	TGTGCCAGCAGCTCTCTGGGGGGCTACACCTTC
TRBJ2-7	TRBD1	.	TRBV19	CASSIVPGTGGNEQYF	TGTGCCAGTAGTATCGTTCCCGGGACAGGGGGCAACGAGCAGTACTTC
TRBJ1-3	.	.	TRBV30	CAWSVTLGDTIYF	TGTGCCTGGAGTGTTACCTTAGGAGACACCATATATTTT
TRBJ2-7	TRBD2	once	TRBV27	CASTPSGGDLPYEQYF	TGTGCCAGCACCCCTAGCGGGGGCGACCTACCATACGAGCAGTACTTC